This entry lists 22 T cell receptor beta chains sequenced from one sample in a study of cytomegalovirus exposure and HLA in healthy donors (dated 2017 in TCRdb). Library method: the immunoSEQ multiplex PCR assay. The multiplex PCR relied on a mix of 60 forward primers for TCR Vbeta segments and 13 reverse primers for TCR Jbeta segments. TCRdb took over this immuneACCESS table, retaining in-frame rearrangements with V and J assigned. Such tables are incomplete; in checked studies, under half of the missing clones stem from an unresolved V gene, and the remainder is unexplained. The sample table shows fewer than 130,000 clones, and approximately 66% are seen once. Together, the top ten hold approximately 11% of the sample. Sequenced input: PBMCs. These receptor sequences come from a man aged 35 to 55 in good health and CMV-seropositive.

This rearrangement joins TRBV15 to TRBJ2-5, with D perhaps matching TRBD2 (5 bases). Germline CDR1 and CDR2: LNHNV and YYDKDF (reference sequence). V was cut by 5 bases and J by 5 bases, with 9 bases left in between. CDR3 length equals 12 residues. CDR3 amino acids: CATSAGGETQYF. CDR3 bases: TGTGCCACCAGCGCGGGCGGGGAGACCCAGTACTTC.

The J gene is TRBJ1-5, the V gene TRBV15; no definite D call. Trimming pared 3 bases from V and 0 bases from J, leaving 9 bases between. The CDR3 has 15 residues. CDR1 LNHNV and CDR2 YYDKDF come from the germline V gene (reference sequence). The CDR3 coding sequence is TGTGCCACCAGCAGGGGTTACTATAGCAATCAGCCCCAGCATTTT. Translation gives CATSRGYYSNQPQHF. The variable domain in full, completed from reference TRBV15 and TRBJ1-5, reads DAMVIQNPRYQVTQFGKPVTLSCSQTLNHNVMYWYQQKSSQAPKLLFHYYDKDFNNEADTPDNFQSRRPNTSFCFLDIRSPGLGDTAMYLCATSRGYYSNQPQHFGDGTRLSIL.

This rearrangement joins TRBV9 to TRBJ2-1; 14 bases agree with TRBD2. Trimming cost V 4 bases and J 6 bases; bases outside gene matches: 3. CDR3 length: 15 amino acids. CDR1 is SGDLS, CDR2 YYNGEE, per germline. The CDR3, as DNA: TGTGCCAGCAGCCGAGGACTAGCGGGAGGCAATGAGCAGTTCTTC. It specifies CASSRGLAGGNEQFF.

The gene calls are TRBV9 and TRBJ2-1; TRBD2 aligns across 12 bases. CDR3 length: 16 residues. V trimming: 3 bases; J trimming: 6 bases; junction bases outside the gene matches: 7. Germline assignment: CDR1 SGDLS and CDR2 YYNGEE. Written as DNA, the CDR3 is TGTGCCAGCAGCGCACGACTAGCGGGAGCCTCCAATGAGCAGTTCTTC. It translates to CASSARLAGASNEQFF.

The chain carries TRBV6-6 and TRBJ2-1, with a weak D call TRBD2 (6 bases). Germline V lookup: CDR1 MNHNY, CDR2 SVGAGI (reference sequence). The CDR3 is 14 residues long. The V end was cut by 5 bases, the J end by 3 bases, with 11 bases between. As DNA, the CDR3 is TGTGCCAGCAGTCCGGGAGAGGGCTACAATGAGCAGTTCTTC. Amino acid sequence: CASSPGEGYNEQFF.

The chain recombines TRBV18 with TRBJ2-5; 10 bases map to TRBD1. This CDR3 is built from 15 residues. CDR1 and CDR2 from the germline V gene are KGHSH and LQKENI. J lost 5 bases, V lost 3 bases, and 6 bases had no gene match. The CDR3 sequence: CASSPGTGEWETQYF. CDR3 in DNA: TGTGCCAGCTCACCCGGGACAGGGGAATGGGAGACCCAGTACTTC. Full variable domain (outside the CDR3, taken from reference TRBV18 and TRBJ2-5): NAGVMQNPRHLVRRRGQEARLRCSPMKGHSHVYWYRQLPEEGLKFMVYLQKENIIDESGMPKERFSAEFPKEGPSILRIQQVVRGDSAAYFCASSPGTGEWETQYFGPGTRLLVL.

The chain links TRBV6-6 to TRBJ2-2, with D perhaps TRBD2 (5 bases). The germline V gene encodes CDR1 MNHNY and CDR2 SVGAGI (reference sequence). With 1 base removed from V and 5 bases from J, the gap between germline ends came to 11 bases. The CDR3 spans 15 residues. CDR3 residues: CASSYWPGETGELFF. The CDR3 bases are TGTGCCAGCAGTTACTGGCCCGGGGAGACCGGGGAGCTGTTTTTT.

This clone appeared a single time. The chain recombines TRBV7-9 with TRBJ2-2; TRBD1 matches 10 bases. This CDR3 is built from 15 residues. Trimming cost V 1 base and J 6 bases; bases outside gene matches: 2. Germline V gene sequence: CDR1 SEHNR, CDR2 FQNEAQ (reference sequence). CDR3 residues: CASSLGGTGAGELFF. CDR3 DNA sequence: TGTGCCAGCAGCTTAGGCGGGACAGGGGCCGGGGAGCTGTTTTTT.

This clone has a count of ten or more. This chain links TRBV27 with TRBJ2-7; D is perhaps TRBD1 (5 bases). CDR1 is MNHEY and CDR2 is SMNVEV in the germline V gene (reference sequence). The CDR3 loop spans 12 amino acids. V lost 6 bases, J lost 4 bases, and 10 bases lay in between. CDR3 region: CASRQTGYEQYF. CDR3 nucleotides: TGTGCCAGCAGACAAACAGGTTACGAGCAGTACTTC.

This sequence joins TRBV27 and TRBJ2-5; TRBD2 aligns across 10 bases. This CDR3 comprises 13 residues. The germline CDR1 and CDR2 sequences are MNHEY and SMNVEV (reference sequence). The junction had 6 bases not matched to a gene; V was cut back by 9 bases and J by 5 bases. CDR3 coding DNA: TGTGCCAGTAGCGGGAGGAAGGGTGAGACCCAGTACTTC. Translation: CASSGRKGETQYF.

The chain links TRBV2 to TRBJ2-3; 14 bases line up with TRBD2. Germline assignment: CDR1 SNHLY and CDR2 FYNNEI. The junction had 14 bases not matched to a gene; V was cut back by 7 bases and J by 5 bases. The CDR3 has 18 amino acids. CDR3 bases: TGTGCCAGCATCCCTATGGTGGGACTAGCGGGAGAGGGAGATACGCAGTATTTT. It translates to CASIPMVGLAGEGDTQYF.

J is TRBJ1-1 and V is TRBV7-9; no reliable D call. Trimming shortened V by 6 bases and J by 5 bases, and 10 bases separated the two germline ends. This CDR3 has 12 amino acids. CDR1 SEHNR and CDR2 FQNEAQ come from the germline V gene (reference sequence). The CDR3 DNA sequence: TGTGCCAGCAGTGGCGGGTGGACTGAAGCTTTCTTT. It translates to CASSGGWTEAFF.

V and J are TRBV7-6 and TRBJ1-2; D unresolved. The length of the CDR3 is 13 residues. V gave up 3 bases and J gave up 4 bases, with 9 bases separating them. From germline, CDR1 is SGHVS and CDR2 FNYEAQ. The CDR3 sequence: CASSLTAGYGYTF. In nucleotides, the CDR3 is TGTGCCAGCAGCTTGACTGCTGGCTATGGCTACACCTTC.

The CDR3 region has the DNA TGTGCCAGCAGCTTGGGAGGGGGTAACTTCAATGAAAAACTGTTTTTT. Translating it yields CASSLGGGNFNEKLFF. This chain connects TRBV5-4 to TRBJ1-4; D possibly corresponds to TRBD1 (6 bases). CDR1 and CDR2 (germline): SGHNT, YYREEE (reference sequence). Trimming cost V 0 bases and J 5 bases, with 14 bases left between them. CDR3 length equals 16 residues.

A single count supports this clone. The CDR3 sequence: CASSLDMTTGGEQFF. The CDR3 bases are TGTGCCAGCAGCTTAGATATGACGACGGGAGGTGAGCAGTTCTTC. The V call is TRBV11-2, the J call TRBJ2-1, with 7 bases aligning to TRBD2. The CDR3 contains 15 residues. CDR1 and CDR2 from the germline V gene are SGHAT and FQNNGV. Trimming took 0 bases from V and 9 from J; bases not matched to a gene: 8.

The chain carries TRBV11-2 and TRBJ2-1, with TRBD2 identical over 10 bases. CDR3 length: 15 residues. CDR1 SGHAT and CDR2 FQNNGV come from the germline V gene. The J segment lost 3 bases and the V segment lost 5 bases, leaving 4 bases of the junction unmatched. CDR3 sequence (DNA): TGTGCCAGCAGCGGTGGACTAGCGGACTACAATGAGCAGTTCTTC. Protein sequence: CASSGGLADYNEQFF. Using reference TRBV11-2 and TRBJ2-1 for the parts outside the CDR3, the full variable domain is EAGVAQSPRYKIIEKRQSVAFWCNPISGHATLYWYQQILGQGPKLLIQFQNNGVVDDSQLPKDRFSAERLKGVDSTLKIQPAKLEDSAVYLCASSGGLADYNEQFFGPGTRLTVL.

CDR3 residues: CASSIARVVSQPQHF. Written as DNA, the CDR3 is TGTGCCAGTAGTATCGCCAGGGTGGTAAGTCAGCCCCAGCATTTT. The chain is built from TRBV19 and TRBJ1-5; possibly TRBD1 for D (5 bases). Looked up from germline, CDR1 is LNHDA and CDR2 is SQIVND (reference sequence). V gave up 3 bases and J gave up 6 bases, with 15 bases separating them. The CDR3 runs 15 residues.

CDR3 protein: CASSGQGLGYTF. CDR3 bases: TGTGCCAGCAGTGGACAGGGGCTGGGCTACACCTTC. V usage is TRBV6-5 and J usage is TRBJ1-2, with 9 positions matching TRBD1. Germline CDR1 MNHEY, CDR2 SVGAGI. This CDR3 comprises 12 residues. The trim removed 5 bases at V and 8 bases at J, leaving 3 bases unmatched.

The rearrangement links TRBV15 to TRBJ2-3; 10 bases are shared with TRBD1. The CDR3 has 15 amino acids. Germline values: CDR1 LNHNV, CDR2 YYDKDF (reference sequence). V dropped 6 bases and J dropped 4; count of bases not matched to a gene: 7. The CDR3 DNA reads TGTGCCACCAGACCCGGGACAGGGGCGGCAGATACGCAGTATTTT. Translation: CATRPGTGAADTQYF.

This clone occurred a few times. V gene TRBV6-1 combines with J gene TRBJ1-5; a possible D gene is TRBD1 (5 bases). CDR3 length equals 15 residues. V lost 1 base and J 3 bases, leaving 10 bases between the germline ends. CDR1 and CDR2 from the germline V gene are MNHNS and SASEGT. The CDR3, as DNA: TGTGCCAGCAGTGAAGGGGGCGGACCCAATCAGCCCCAGCATTTT. This encodes CASSEGGGPNQPQHF.

The CDR3 sequence: CASQRRGLGTEAFF. CDR3 nucleotides: TGTGCCAGCCAGCGGAGAGGGCTGGGCACTGAAGCTTTCTTT. This chain joins TRBV5-4 and TRBJ1-1; no firm D call. The CDR3 has 14 amino acids. The V end lost 7 bases, the J end lost 4 bases, and 17 bases lay between the germline ends. Per germline, CDR1 SGHNT and CDR2 YYREEE (reference sequence). Combining the CDR3 with reference TRBV5-4 and TRBJ1-1 gives the whole variable domain ETGVTQSPTHLIKTRGQQVTLRCSSQSGHNTVSWYQQALGQGPQFIFQYYREEENGRGNFPPRFSGLQFPNYSSELNVNALELDDSALYLCASQRRGLGTEAFFGQGTRLTVV.

This chain uses TRBV6-5 with TRBJ1-2; 7 positions agree with TRBD1. The CDR3 runs to 12 residues. Unmatched junction bases numbered 10, after V lost 7 bases and J lost 11 bases. Germline CDR1 MNHEY, CDR2 SVGAGI. DNA for the CDR3: TGTGCCAGCACCTTTACAGGGGTAGAATACACCTTC. Protein sequence: CASTFTGVEYTF.